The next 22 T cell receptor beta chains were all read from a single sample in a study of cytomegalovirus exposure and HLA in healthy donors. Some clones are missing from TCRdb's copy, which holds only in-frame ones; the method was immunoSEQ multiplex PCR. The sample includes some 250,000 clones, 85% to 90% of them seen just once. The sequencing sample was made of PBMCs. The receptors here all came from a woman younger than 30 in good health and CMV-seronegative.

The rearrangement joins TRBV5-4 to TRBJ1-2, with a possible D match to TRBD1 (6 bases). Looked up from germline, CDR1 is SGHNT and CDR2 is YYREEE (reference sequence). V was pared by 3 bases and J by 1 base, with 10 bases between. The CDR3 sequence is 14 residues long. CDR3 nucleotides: TGTGCCAGCAGCTCAGGGGCGCTTAACTATGGCTACACCTTC. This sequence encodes CASSSGALNYGYTF.

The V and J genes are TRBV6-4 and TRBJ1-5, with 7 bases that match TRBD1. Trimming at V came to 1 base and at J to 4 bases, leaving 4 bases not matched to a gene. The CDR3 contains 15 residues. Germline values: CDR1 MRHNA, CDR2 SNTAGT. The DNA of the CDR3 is TGTGCCAGCAGTGACTTCAGGGGGAGGAATCAGCCCCAGCATTTT. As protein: CASSDFRGRNQPQHF.

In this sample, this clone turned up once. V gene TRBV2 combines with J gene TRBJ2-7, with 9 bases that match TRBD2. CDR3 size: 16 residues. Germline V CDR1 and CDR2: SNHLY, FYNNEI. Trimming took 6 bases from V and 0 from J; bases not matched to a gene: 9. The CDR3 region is CASRGARTSVSYEQYV. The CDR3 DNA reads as TGTGCCAGCAGGGGGGCCAGGACTAGCGTCTCCTACGAGCAGTACGTC.

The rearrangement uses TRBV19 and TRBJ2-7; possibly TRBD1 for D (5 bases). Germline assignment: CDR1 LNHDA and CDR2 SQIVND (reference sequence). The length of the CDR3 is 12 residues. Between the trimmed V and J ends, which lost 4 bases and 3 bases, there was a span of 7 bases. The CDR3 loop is CASSRGLYEQYF. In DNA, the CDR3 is TGTGCCAGTAGTAGGGGCCTCTACGAGCAGTACTTC.

The CDR3 DNA follows: TGTGCCAGGGCGGGCGCGAACACCGGGGAGCTGTTTTTT. Amino acids: CARAGANTGELFF. This chain links TRBV2 with TRBJ2-2, with D possibly TRBD2 on 5 matching bases. Germline CDR1 reads SNHLY; CDR2 reads FYNNEI. The CDR3 has 13 amino acids. V was trimmed by 9 bases and J by 0 bases, leaving 8 bases between them.

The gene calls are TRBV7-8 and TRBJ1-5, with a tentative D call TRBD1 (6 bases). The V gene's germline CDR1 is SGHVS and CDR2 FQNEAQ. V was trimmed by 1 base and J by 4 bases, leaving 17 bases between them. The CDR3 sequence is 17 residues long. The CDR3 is CASSLEGFRGVNQPQHF. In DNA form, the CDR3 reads TGTGCCAGCAGCTTAGAAGGTTTCAGGGGCGTGAATCAGCCCCAGCATTTT.

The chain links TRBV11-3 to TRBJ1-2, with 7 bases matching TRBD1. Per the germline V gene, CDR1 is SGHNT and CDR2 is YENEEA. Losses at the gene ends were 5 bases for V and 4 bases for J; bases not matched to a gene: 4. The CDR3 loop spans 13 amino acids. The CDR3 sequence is CASSRQGGYGYTF. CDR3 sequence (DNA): TGTGCCAGCAGCAGACAGGGCGGCTATGGCTACACCTTC.

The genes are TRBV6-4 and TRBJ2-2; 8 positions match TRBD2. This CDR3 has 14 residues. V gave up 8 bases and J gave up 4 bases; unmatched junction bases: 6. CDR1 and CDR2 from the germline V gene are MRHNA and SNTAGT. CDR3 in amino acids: CASGTSSGTGELFF. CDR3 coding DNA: TGTGCCAGCGGGACTAGTTCCGGCACCGGGGAGCTGTTTTTT.

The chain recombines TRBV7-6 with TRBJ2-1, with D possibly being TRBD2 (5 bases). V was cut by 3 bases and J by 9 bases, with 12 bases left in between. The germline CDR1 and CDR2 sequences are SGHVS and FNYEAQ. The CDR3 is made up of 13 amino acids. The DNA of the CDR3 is TGTGCCAGCAGCTTCCCTATTGGGAGTGAGCAGTTCTTC. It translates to CASSFPIGSEQFF.

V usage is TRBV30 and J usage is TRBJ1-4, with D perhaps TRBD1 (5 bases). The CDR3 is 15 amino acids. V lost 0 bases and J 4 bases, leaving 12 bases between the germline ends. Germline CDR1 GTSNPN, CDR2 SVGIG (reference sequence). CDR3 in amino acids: CAWSVGARSNEKLFF. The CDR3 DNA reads TGTGCCTGGAGTGTTGGGGCACGAAGTAATGAAAAACTGTTTTTT.

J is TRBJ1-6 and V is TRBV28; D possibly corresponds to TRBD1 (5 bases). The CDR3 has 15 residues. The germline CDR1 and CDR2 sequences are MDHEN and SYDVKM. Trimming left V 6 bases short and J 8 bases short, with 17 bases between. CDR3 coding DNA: TGTGCCAGCAGCCCTCCTCAGGGTGTCCATTCACCCCTCCACTTT. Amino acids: CASSPPQGVHSPLHF.

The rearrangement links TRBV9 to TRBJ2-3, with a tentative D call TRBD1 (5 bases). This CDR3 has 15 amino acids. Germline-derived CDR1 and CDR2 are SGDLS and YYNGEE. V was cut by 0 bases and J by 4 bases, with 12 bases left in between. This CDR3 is CASSVVQGLADTQYF. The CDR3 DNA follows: TGTGCCAGCAGCGTAGTCCAGGGATTAGCAGATACGCAGTATTTT.

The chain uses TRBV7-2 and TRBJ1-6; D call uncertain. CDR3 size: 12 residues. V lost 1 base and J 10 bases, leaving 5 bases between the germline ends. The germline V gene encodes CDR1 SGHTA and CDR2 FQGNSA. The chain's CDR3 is CASSLDSSPLHF. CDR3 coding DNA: TGTGCCAGCAGCTTAGACTCCTCACCCCTCCACTTT.

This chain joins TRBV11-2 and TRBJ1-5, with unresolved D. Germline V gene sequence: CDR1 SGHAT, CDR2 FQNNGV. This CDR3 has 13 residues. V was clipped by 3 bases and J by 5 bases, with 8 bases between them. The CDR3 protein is CASSFGEHQPQHF. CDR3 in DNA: TGTGCCAGCAGCTTTGGAGAGCATCAGCCCCAGCATTTT. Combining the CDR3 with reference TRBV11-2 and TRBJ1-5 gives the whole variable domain EAGVAQSPRYKIIEKRQSVAFWCNPISGHATLYWYQQILGQGPKLLIQFQNNGVVDDSQLPKDRFSAERLKGVDSTLKIQPAKLEDSAVYLCASSFGEHQPQHFGDGTRLSIL.

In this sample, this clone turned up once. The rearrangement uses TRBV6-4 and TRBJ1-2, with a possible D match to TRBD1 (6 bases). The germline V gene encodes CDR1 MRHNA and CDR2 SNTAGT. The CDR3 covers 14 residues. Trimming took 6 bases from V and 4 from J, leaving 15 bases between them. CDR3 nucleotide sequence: TGTGCCAGCAGGGATATGACAGGAGCCTATGGCTACACCTTC. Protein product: CASRDMTGAYGYTF.

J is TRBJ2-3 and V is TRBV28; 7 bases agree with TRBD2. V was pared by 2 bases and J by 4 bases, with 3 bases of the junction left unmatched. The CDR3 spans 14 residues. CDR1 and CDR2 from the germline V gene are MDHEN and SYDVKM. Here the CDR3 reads CASSLTGGADTQYF. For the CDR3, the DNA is TGTGCCAGCAGTTTAACGGGGGGTGCAGATACGCAGTATTTT.

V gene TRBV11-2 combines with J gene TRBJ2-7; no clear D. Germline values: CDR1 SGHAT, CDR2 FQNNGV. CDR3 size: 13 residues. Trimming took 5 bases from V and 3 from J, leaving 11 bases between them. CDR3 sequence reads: CASSPTNYYEQYF. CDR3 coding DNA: TGTGCCAGCAGCCCGACAAATTACTACGAGCAGTACTTC.

The CDR3 region has the DNA TGTGCCAGCAGTGACGGGACTAGCCAGGCAGATACGCAGTATTTT. This codes for CASSDGTSQADTQYF. This chain joins TRBV6-4 and TRBJ2-3; 9 bases agree with TRBD2. CDR3 length equals 15 residues. Trimming took 2 bases from V and 4 from J; bases not matched to a gene: 4. From germline, CDR1 is MRHNA and CDR2 SNTAGT.

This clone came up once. Here the CDR3 reads CASSQTGGYYNEQFF. The CDR3 DNA sequence: TGCGCCAGCAGCCAAACGGGGGGGTACTACAATGAGCAGTTCTTC. The chain has TRBV4-3 and TRBJ2-1; 8 bases are a match to TRBD2. J gave up 3 bases and V 2 bases, and 3 bases lay outside the gene matches. CDR3 length: 15 residues. CDR1 LGHNA and CDR2 YSLEER come from the germline V gene.

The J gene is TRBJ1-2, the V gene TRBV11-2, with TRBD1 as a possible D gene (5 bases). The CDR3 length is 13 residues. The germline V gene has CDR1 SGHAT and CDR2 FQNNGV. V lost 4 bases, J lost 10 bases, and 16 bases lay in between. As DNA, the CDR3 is TGTGCCAGCAGCTCCCGCCCGACAGAAGCCTACACCTTC. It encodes CASSSRPTEAYTF.

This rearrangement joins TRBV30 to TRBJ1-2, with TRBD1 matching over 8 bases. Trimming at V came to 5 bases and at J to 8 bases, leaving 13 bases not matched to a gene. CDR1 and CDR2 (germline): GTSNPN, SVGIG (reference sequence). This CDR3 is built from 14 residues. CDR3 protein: CAWLKDRVLPGYTF. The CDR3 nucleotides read TGTGCCTGGCTTAAGGACAGGGTCTTACCCGGCTACACCTTC.

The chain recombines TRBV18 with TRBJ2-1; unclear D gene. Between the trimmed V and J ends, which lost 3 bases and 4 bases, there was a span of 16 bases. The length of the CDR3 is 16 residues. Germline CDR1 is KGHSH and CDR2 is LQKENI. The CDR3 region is CASSPPISLSYNEQFF. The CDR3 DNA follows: TGTGCCAGCTCACCCCCTATCTCACTCTCATACAATGAGCAGTTCTTC. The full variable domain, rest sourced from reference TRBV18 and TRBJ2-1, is NAGVMQNPRHLVRRRGQEARLRCSPMKGHSHVYWYRQLPEEGLKFMVYLQKENIIDESGMPKERFSAEFPKEGPSILRIQQVVRGDSAAYFCASSPPISLSYNEQFFGPGTRLTVL.